This paragraph reports one T cell receptor (beta chain). Its target is not known. Sequencing used immunoSEQ multiplex PCR; TCRdb keeps in-frame clones, though not all of them. The data show 100,000 or so clones, with about 95% seen just once and under 3.5% held by the top ten. Surgery without prior neoadjuvant therapy was the treatment of the selected pancreatic ductal adenocarcinoma patients. These data come from a study of T cells in pancreatic ductal adenocarcinoma. Whole-study findings and limits: Tumor and blood clonality did not differ significantly, about 0.11 versus 0.072. Compared with tumor, blood showed more total productive templates and roughly 8-fold more clonotypes. The resected pancreatic cancer cohort was biased toward the minority with early-stage disease.

CDR3 length equals 14 residues. This TCR came from a human donor with pancreatic ductal adenocarcinoma. The chain couples TRBV21-1 to TRBJ2-1; TRBD1 is taken as the D call from the table, unchecked against the DNA. TRBV21-1 represents a pseudogene. Sequenced input: PBMCs. CDR3 nucleotides: TGTGCCAGCAGGAATCAGGATCTTTTCGTTGAGCAGTTCTTC. Protein sequence: CASRNQDLFVEQFF.